A selection of T cell receptor beta chains follows, all from one sample in a study of shared clonotypes between healthy human individuals. Clones were sequenced by immunoSEQ multiplex PCR, and TCRdb holds only the in-frame ones, with some missing. Among a few million clones listed, around 92% were seen once. The sample was naive CD4+ T cells from PBMCs. Every receptor here comes from a man between 18 and 29 years old in good health. Some clones in this sample may be carry-over from other donors' samples. Both conserved end residues are part of each CDR3. D genes are given only for firm matches. The size entry is marked missing in some rows and otherwise reads once, few, many or a size class.

CDR3nt: TGTGCCAGCAGTGAGCAGACTAGCAGCCAAGAGACCCAGTACTTC; CDR3aa: CASSEQTSSQETQYF; d_gene: TRBD2; abundance: once; j_gene: TRBJ2-5; v_gene: TRBV2
CDR3nt: TGTGCCAGCAGTTCGGGACAGTACACCGGGGAGCTGTTTTTT; CDR3aa: CASSSGQYTGELFF; d_gene: TRBD1; abundance: -; j_gene: TRBJ2-2; v_gene: TRBV2
CDR3nt: TGTGCCAGCAGCCCTGGGGGAGGGGTTGGTGAAAAACTGTTTTTT; CDR3aa: CASSPGGGVGEKLFF; d_gene: -; abundance: -; j_gene: TRBJ1-4; v_gene: TRBV9
CDR3nt: TGCAGCGCCGCGACAGTAGCTGGAAACACCATATATTTT; CDR3aa: CSAATVAGNTIYF; d_gene: -; abundance: -; j_gene: TRBJ1-3; v_gene: TRBV29-1
CDR3nt: TGCGCCAGCAGCTTGGGGCCACAGAACTACGAGCAGTACTTC; CDR3aa: CASSLGPQNYEQYF; d_gene: -; abundance: -; j_gene: TRBJ2-7; v_gene: TRBV5-1
CDR3nt: TGCGCCAGCAGCTTTACAGTCTCCTACGAGCAGTACTTC; CDR3aa: CASSFTVSYEQYF; d_gene: -; abundance: -; j_gene: TRBJ2-7; v_gene: TRBV5-1
CDR3nt: TGTGCCAGCTCAAAGGCCCTGACAGGGGGAAATGAAAAACTGTTTTTT; CDR3aa: CASSKALTGGNEKLFF; d_gene: TRBD1; abundance: -; j_gene: TRBJ1-4; v_gene: TRBV18
CDR3nt: TGCGCCAGCAGCCAACCCGGGGCCCTGAACACTGAAGCTTTCTTT; CDR3aa: CASSQPGALNTEAFF; d_gene: -; abundance: few; j_gene: TRBJ1-1; v_gene: TRBV4-1
CDR3nt: TGTGCCAGCAGCTTAGGGGGAGGGACCTACAATGAGCAGTTCTTC; CDR3aa: CASSLGGGTYNEQFF; d_gene: -; abundance: -; j_gene: TRBJ2-1; v_gene: TRBV5-8
CDR3nt: TGTGCCAGCAGTCCAGAGGGCCGCGGGAGAAATTCCAATGAGCAGTTCTTC; CDR3aa: CASSPEGRGRNSNEQFF; d_gene: TRBD2; abundance: -; j_gene: TRBJ2-1; v_gene: TRBV28
CDR3nt: TGCGCCAGCAGCCCGGGACAGGGGGCGGGCGGCTACACCTTC; CDR3aa: CASSPGQGAGGYTF; d_gene: TRBD1; abundance: -; j_gene: TRBJ1-2; v_gene: TRBV4-1
CDR3nt: TGTGCCAGCAGTTTGGACAGGGTAAACTCACCCCTCCACTTT; CDR3aa: CASSLDRVNSPLHF; d_gene: TRBD1; abundance: -; j_gene: TRBJ1-6; v_gene: TRBV27
CDR3nt: TGTGCCAGCATCCATAGCGGGAGTTATCCCGAGACCCAGTACTTC; CDR3aa: CASIHSGSYPETQYF; d_gene: TRBD2; abundance: -; j_gene: TRBJ2-5; v_gene: TRBV6-1
CDR3nt: TGTGCCAGCAGTTTTTCCGGGACAGGGAGAAATGAAAAACTGTTTTTT; CDR3aa: CASSFSGTGRNEKLFF; d_gene: TRBD1; abundance: -; j_gene: TRBJ1-4; v_gene: TRBV28
CDR3nt: TGTGCCAGCAGTCGCAATCGAGCCACCGGGGAGCTGTTTTTT; CDR3aa: CASSRNRATGELFF; d_gene: -; abundance: -; j_gene: TRBJ2-2; v_gene: TRBV27
CDR3nt: TGTGCCAGCAGCTTAGCGCGGGGGAAGAACACCGGGGAGCTGTTTTTT; CDR3aa: CASSLARGKNTGELFF; d_gene: TRBD2; abundance: -; j_gene: TRBJ2-2; v_gene: TRBV7-4
CDR3nt: TGTGCCAGCAGTGAAGCGCGCGGCTCCCAAGAGACCCAGTACTTC; CDR3aa: CASSEARGSQETQYF; d_gene: -; abundance: -; j_gene: TRBJ2-5; v_gene: TRBV2
CDR3nt: TGCGCCAGCAGCTTGGCATCTAGCACCCCGATCTACAATGAGCAGTTCTTC; CDR3aa: CASSLASSTPIYNEQFF; d_gene: -; abundance: once; j_gene: TRBJ2-1; v_gene: TRBV5-1
CDR3nt: TGTGCCAGTAGTCGTGCAGGAAGGGGGTATAGCAATCAGCCCCAGCATTTT; CDR3aa: CASSRAGRGYSNQPQHF; d_gene: -; abundance: few; j_gene: TRBJ1-5; v_gene: TRBV19
CDR3nt: TGTGCCAGCAGCTCAGGACAGTCGATGAACACTGAAGCTTTCTTT; CDR3aa: CASSSGQSMNTEAFF; d_gene: -; abundance: -; j_gene: TRBJ1-1; v_gene: TRBV11-2
CDR3nt: TGCAGCGTTACCCGGCGGGGGCGCCTTTACGAGCAGTACTTC; CDR3aa: CSVTRRGRLYEQYF; d_gene: -; abundance: -; j_gene: TRBJ2-7; v_gene: TRBV29-1
CDR3nt: TGTGCCATCACCCGGGACAGGGGTGTCAATGAGCAGTTCTTC; CDR3aa: CAITRDRGVNEQFF; d_gene: TRBD1; abundance: -; j_gene: TRBJ2-1; v_gene: TRBV10-3
CDR3nt: TGTGCCAGCAACGGACAGGGGGGCTACAATGAGCAGTTCTTC; CDR3aa: CASNGQGGYNEQFF; d_gene: TRBD1; abundance: once; j_gene: TRBJ2-1; v_gene: TRBV6-1
CDR3nt: TGTGCCAGCAGCTTAGTAGGAGGGCGCTATGGCGGGGAGCTGTTTTTT; CDR3aa: CASSLVGGRYGGELFF; d_gene: -; abundance: once; j_gene: TRBJ2-2; v_gene: TRBV7-2
CDR3nt: TGTGCCTGGAGTCCCGGGACAGGGTTGACCGGGTTCTTC; CDR3aa: CAWSPGTGLTGFF; d_gene: TRBD1; abundance: -; j_gene: TRBJ2-1; v_gene: TRBV30
CDR3nt: TGCGCCAGCAGCTGGGGGGTTGAGGGCCCCACCGGGGAGCTGTTTTTT; CDR3aa: CASSWGVEGPTGELFF; d_gene: -; abundance: -; j_gene: TRBJ2-2; v_gene: TRBV5-1
CDR3nt: TGCAGCGTTGAAGTGGGGGGGAGCAATCAGCCCCAGCATTTT; CDR3aa: CSVEVGGSNQPQHF; d_gene: -; abundance: -; j_gene: TRBJ1-5; v_gene: TRBV29-1
CDR3nt: TGTGCCAGCACCCAGGGGCTAGCGGGAGTTAATGAGCAGTTCTTC; CDR3aa: CASTQGLAGVNEQFF; d_gene: TRBD2; abundance: -; j_gene: TRBJ2-1; v_gene: TRBV2
CDR3nt: TGTGCCAGCAGCCGGGGACTAGCGCTGCACGAGCAGTACTTC; CDR3aa: CASSRGLALHEQYF; d_gene: TRBD2; abundance: -; j_gene: TRBJ2-7; v_gene: TRBV28
CDR3nt: TGTGCCAGCAGGAGAGGGGCGGGGACAGGGGCCTACGAGCAGTACTTC; CDR3aa: CASRRGAGTGAYEQYF; d_gene: TRBD1; abundance: -; j_gene: TRBJ2-7; v_gene: TRBV7-9
CDR3nt: TGTGCCAGCAGCTTAAGCGGGAGTAGTGGTGAGCAGTTCTTC; CDR3aa: CASSLSGSSGEQFF; d_gene: TRBD2; abundance: few; j_gene: TRBJ2-1; v_gene: TRBV7-9
CDR3nt: TGTGCCAGCAGCGTAGTGTGGGCGGGAAGGGAGACCCAGTACTTC; CDR3aa: CASSVVWAGRETQYF; d_gene: -; abundance: -; j_gene: TRBJ2-5; v_gene: TRBV9